The present TCR beta chain was sequenced within a study of identical twins. General observations from the study: Conclusions relied on cross-sectional statistical analysis, not following the same donors. Twin pairs had excess sharing that was weaker in beta out-of-frame sequences.

The V gene lost 0 bases and the J gene lost 2 bases, with 7 bases spanning the gap. Per germline, CDR1 SGDLS and CDR2 YYNGEE. The CDR3 has 14 residues. Each donor (without exception) was a healthy Caucasian. Template switching, a step in the protocol, added a universal primer site, and cDNA carried unique molecular identifiers. TCRdb reanalysed the 5' RACE reads using MiXCR and keeps one entry per CDR3 protein. The data hold approximately 410,000 distinct CDR3 sequences, with around 20% observed a single time. This clonotype was observed a handful of times. What it binds is unknown. This chain links TRBV9 with TRBJ2-3; D is unclear. The sequence came from a man in his forties or fifties in good health. The sample taken for sequencing was naive T cells sorted from blood. The CDR3 coding sequence is TGTGCCAGCAGCGTAGTAGGTACCACAGATACGCAGTATTTT. This codes for CASSVVGTTDTQYF.